A single T cell receptor beta chain is shown here with its context. This clone appeared a single time. The target of this receptor is not known. It has no much larger one-base neighbor in the sample; base qualities were not kept. The record originates from a study of PD-L1 blockade in urothelial cancer (dated by TCRdb to about 2017). Regarding the study in general: All patients started therapy in about 2014 and received atezolizumab 1,200 mg intravenously every 3 weeks. About 90% of the roughly 30 patients were males with bladder-origin urothelial cancer, and about 65% of the roughly 30 reported a prior smoking history. An ECOG performance status of 0 or 1 was recorded for the patients, and 0 to 3 prior chemotherapy regimens had been received by the patients. Blood samples were analyzed at 3 weeks after treatment start (second dose) and at 6 weeks after treatment start. Blood samples gave a median of approximately 150,000 T cells and tens of thousands of unique TCRs, with a median clonality of approximately 0.078. The study, an exploratory multi-omic analysis, examined somatic, immune and clinical correlates of response to PD-L1 blockade with atezolizumab in urothelial cancer. TCR sequencing covered pretreatment tumor samples and matched, serially collected peripheral blood taken before and after atezolizumab treatment. Durable clinical benefit meant progression-free survival longer than 6 months, and TCR features were also tested against progression-free and overall survival. In the same patients, whole exome sequencing and RNA sequencing of pretreatment tumors were performed in addition to TCR sequencing. Durable clinical benefit was achieved by nine patients and was not achieved by 20 patients. Pretreatment blood TCR-seq was available for fewer than 30 patients, at least one posttreatment blood collection was obtained for 25 or so patients, and tumor TCR-seq was available for 25 or so patients. Here is what the overall study found, with its caveats: Small sample size (n ≈ 29) and many exploratory analyses mean the results are intended to be hypothesis-generating. Greater expansion of tumor-associated TCR clones in peripheral blood 3 weeks after the start of treatment was observed in patients with durable benefit (n of about 21, p = 0.022). A pretreatment peripheral blood TCR clonality below the median was linked to improved progression-free and overall survival.

Synthetic TCR analog templates were spiked into each PCR to estimate absolute template abundance from read counts. The immunoSEQ assay used bias-controlled V and J gene primers to amplify TCRbeta CDR3 regions from genomic DNA. Sequencing of rearranged TCRbeta segments was performed at approximately 20X coverage. In the source study's methods: Sequencing errors were corrected by clustering and CDR3s were annotated against IMGT to assign V, D and J genes. Downstream analyses used only productive TCRbeta rearrangements, leaving out any out-of-frame or stop-codon sequences. Clonality was computed as one minus Shannon entropy normalized by the log of the number of unique productive sequences. Fisher's exact test with Benjamini-Hochberg correction, at a threshold of adjusted p below 0.01, was used to find clones that differed between time points or between blood and tumor. This immuneACCESS table, as held by TCRdb, lists in-frame sequences with V and J called but not all clones. Of the missing ones, under half trace to an unresolved V gene in checked studies; the others have no known cause. That table supplies the V and J calls and clone size; D and trimming were determined from the DNA. The sample table shows about 74,000 clones, and around 84% are seen once. The ten largest make up approximately 5% of the sample.

The cohort included 29 patients with locally advanced or metastatic urothelial carcinoma who were treated at Memorial Sloan Kettering on a trial protocol. Peripheral blood mononuclear cells were collected pretreatment and during treatment, at between 1 and 8 total time points per patient. The Qiagen DNeasy Blood extraction kit was used to purify genomic DNA from total PBMCs and tumor samples. Collected pretreatment and during treatment, PBMCs were isolated and stored as previously described. Including the terminal cysteine and phenylalanine, the CDR3 comprises 15 residues. Only the CDR3 region is kept as DNA, spanning 45 bases read in frame from base 1. V lost 6 bases and J lost 5 bases, and the count of bases not matched to a germline gene is 11. Sequences MNHNY (CDR1) and SVGAGI (CDR2) are obtained from the germline V gene (reference sequence).

The sample in question was PBMCs, obtained around atezolizumab (anti-PD-L1) treatment. The chain uses TRBV6-6 and TRBJ2-5, with 8 middle bases fitting TRBD1. The clonotype was recovered from a man aged 70 or older with urothelial cancer. Here the CDR3 is given as CASRLDRGSGETQYF. The DNA is TGTGCCAGCAGACTCGACAGGGGCTCGGGGGAGACCCAGTACTTC.